These T cell receptor beta chains were read from a single sample in a study of T cells after yellow fever vaccination. MiXCR was run by TCRdb on the 5' RACE reads, yielding one entry per CDR3 protein. The table has approximately 300,000 distinct CDR3 sequences, around 6.8% seen once. The sample was PBMCs, taken around 45 days after the first yellow fever vaccination. Receptors originate from a man between 18 and 35 years old who received the YFV17D yellow fever vaccine. Each CDR3 is given without its conserved first and last residue. The order of the fields is V gene, clone size, CDR3 protein. Where a row states a size, it is once, few, many or the class of an expanded clone; other rows omit it.

>TRBV25-1|-
ASREGDREAGELF
>TRBV18|few
ASSPPSGQGSTDTQY
>TRBV4-3|-
ASSQVGRGSGELF
>TRBV7-6|-
ASSPTVGHEIGEQY
>TRBV12-3/TRBV12-4|many
ASSMEPLRSTEAF
>TRBV9|few
ASSGRNSYEQY
>TRBV7-6|many
ASSLEPQRQGAKSPLH
>TRBV5-1|-
ASSSTGEIPGHEQY
>TRBV7-8|few
ASSLAPPPGAQETQY
>TRBV10-2|few
ASSDPGGPETQY
>TRBV6-5|many
ASSYRQTAGVEQY
>TRBV20-1|-
SAKGLAGGGTDTQY
>TRBV24-1|-
ATSDFKASLRTDTQY
>TRBV5-8|-
ASSLGERPNYGYT
>TRBV5-1|-
ASSLSAANYGYT
>TRBV20-1|few
SASYKDQPQH